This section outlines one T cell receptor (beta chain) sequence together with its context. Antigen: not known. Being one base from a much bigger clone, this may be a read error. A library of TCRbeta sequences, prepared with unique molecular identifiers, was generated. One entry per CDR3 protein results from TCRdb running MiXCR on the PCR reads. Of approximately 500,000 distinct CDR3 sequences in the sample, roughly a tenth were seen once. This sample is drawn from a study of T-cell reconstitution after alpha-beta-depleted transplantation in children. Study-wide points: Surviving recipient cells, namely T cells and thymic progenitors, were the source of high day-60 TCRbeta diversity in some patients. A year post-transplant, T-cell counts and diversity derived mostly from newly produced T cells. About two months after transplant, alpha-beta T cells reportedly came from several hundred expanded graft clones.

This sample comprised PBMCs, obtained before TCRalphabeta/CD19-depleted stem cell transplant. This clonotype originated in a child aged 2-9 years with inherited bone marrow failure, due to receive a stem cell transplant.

CDR3: CASSFGPDHGYTF. CDR3 nucleotides: TGTGCCAGCAGTTTCGGACCGGACCATGGCTACACCTTC. The gene calls are TRBV27 and TRBJ1-2; unclear D gene. This CDR3 spans 13 amino acids. With 3 bases removed from V and 6 bases from J, the gap between germline ends came to 11 bases. The germline V gene has CDR1 MNHEY and CDR2 SMNVEV (reference sequence).